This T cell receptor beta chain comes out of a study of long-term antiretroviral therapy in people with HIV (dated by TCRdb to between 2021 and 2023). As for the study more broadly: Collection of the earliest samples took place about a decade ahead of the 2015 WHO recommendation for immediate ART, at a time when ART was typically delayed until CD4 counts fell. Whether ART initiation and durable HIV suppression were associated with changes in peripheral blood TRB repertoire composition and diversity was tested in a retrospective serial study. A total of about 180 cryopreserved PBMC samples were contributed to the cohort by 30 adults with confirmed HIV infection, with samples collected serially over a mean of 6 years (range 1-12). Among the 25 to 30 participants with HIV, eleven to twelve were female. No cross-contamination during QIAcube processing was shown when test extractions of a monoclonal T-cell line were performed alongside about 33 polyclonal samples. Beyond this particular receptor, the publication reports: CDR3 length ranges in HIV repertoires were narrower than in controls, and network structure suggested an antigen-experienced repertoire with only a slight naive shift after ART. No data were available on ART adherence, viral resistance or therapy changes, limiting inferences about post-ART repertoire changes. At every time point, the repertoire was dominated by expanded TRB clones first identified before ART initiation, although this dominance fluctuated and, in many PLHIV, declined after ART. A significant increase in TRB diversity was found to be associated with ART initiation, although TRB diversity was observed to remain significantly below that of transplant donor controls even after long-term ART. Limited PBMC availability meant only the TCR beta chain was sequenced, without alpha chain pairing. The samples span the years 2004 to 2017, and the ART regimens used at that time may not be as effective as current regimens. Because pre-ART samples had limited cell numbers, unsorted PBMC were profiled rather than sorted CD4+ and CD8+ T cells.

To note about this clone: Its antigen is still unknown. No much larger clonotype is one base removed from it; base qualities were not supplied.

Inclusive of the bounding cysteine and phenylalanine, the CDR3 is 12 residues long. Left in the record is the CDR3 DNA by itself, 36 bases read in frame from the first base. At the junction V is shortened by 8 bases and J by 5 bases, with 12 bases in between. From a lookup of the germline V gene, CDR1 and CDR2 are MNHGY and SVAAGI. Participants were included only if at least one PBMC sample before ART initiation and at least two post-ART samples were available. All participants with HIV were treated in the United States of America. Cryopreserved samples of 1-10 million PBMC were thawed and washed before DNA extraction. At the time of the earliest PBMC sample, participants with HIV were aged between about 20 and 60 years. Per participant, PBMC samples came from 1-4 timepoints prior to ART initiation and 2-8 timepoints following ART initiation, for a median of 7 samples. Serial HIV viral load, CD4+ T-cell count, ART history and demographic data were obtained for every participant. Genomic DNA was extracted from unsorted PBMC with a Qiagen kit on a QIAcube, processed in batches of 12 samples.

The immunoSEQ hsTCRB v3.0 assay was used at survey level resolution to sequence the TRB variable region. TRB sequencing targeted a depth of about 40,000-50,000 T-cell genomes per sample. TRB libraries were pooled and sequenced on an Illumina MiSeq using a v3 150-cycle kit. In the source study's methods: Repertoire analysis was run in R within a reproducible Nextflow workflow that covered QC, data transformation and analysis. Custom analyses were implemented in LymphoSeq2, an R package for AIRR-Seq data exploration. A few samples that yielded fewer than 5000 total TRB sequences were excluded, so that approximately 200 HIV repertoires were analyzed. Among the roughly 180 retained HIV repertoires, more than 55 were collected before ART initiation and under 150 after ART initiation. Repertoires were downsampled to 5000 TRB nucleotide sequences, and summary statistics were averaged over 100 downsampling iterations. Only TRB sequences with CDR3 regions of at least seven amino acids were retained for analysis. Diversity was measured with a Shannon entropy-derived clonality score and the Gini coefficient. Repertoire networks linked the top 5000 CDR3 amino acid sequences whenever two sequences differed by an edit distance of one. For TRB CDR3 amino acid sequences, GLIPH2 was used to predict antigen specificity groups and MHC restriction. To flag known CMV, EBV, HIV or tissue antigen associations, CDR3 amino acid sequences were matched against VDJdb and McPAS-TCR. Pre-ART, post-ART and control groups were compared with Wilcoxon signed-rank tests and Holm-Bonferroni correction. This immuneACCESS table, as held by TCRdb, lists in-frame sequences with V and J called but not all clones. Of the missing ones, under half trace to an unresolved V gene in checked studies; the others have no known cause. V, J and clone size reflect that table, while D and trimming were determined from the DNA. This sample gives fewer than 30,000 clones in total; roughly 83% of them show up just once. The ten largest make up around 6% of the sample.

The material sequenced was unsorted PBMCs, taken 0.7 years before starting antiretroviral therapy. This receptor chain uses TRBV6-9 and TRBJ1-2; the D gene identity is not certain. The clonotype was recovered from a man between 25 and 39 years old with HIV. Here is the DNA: TGTGCCAGCCCCTGGATTATTTATGGCTACACCTTC. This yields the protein CASPWIIYGYTF.